This T cell receptor beta chain was obtained from a study of neoadjuvant anti-PD-1 for oral cavity cancer. Study details: Patients without progression got a fourth dose around day 43.

Study conclusions and caveats: PBMC Gini-index clonality exceeded responders' in non-responders post-nivolumab.

Blood libraries mostly used roughly 500 ng genomic DNA, six replicates each. TCRdb keeps only in-frame clones here, not all; method: immunoSEQ multiplex PCR. The table shows some 14,000 clones, with 75% occurring only once. V was pared by 0 bases and J by 0 bases, with 6 bases between. This CDR3 has 15 amino acids. Germline V gene sequence: CDR1 SGHAT, CDR2 FQNNGV. This clone turned up a few times. Its target is not known. Time point indicated: after neoadjuvant nivolumab, at surgical resection. Patients were newly diagnosed with stage II-IVA oral cavity squamous cell carcinoma without prior systemic or radiation treatment.

Material: PBMCs, obtained after nivolumab (anti-PD-1) treatment. The receptor's source is a person between 35 and 79 years old with oral cavity squamous cell carcinoma. This rearrangement joins TRBV11-2 to TRBJ1-3; no firm D call. CDR3 sequence: CASSLDSNSGNTIYF. Here the CDR3 DNA reads TGTGCCAGCAGCTTAGATAGCAACTCTGGAAACACCATATATTTT.